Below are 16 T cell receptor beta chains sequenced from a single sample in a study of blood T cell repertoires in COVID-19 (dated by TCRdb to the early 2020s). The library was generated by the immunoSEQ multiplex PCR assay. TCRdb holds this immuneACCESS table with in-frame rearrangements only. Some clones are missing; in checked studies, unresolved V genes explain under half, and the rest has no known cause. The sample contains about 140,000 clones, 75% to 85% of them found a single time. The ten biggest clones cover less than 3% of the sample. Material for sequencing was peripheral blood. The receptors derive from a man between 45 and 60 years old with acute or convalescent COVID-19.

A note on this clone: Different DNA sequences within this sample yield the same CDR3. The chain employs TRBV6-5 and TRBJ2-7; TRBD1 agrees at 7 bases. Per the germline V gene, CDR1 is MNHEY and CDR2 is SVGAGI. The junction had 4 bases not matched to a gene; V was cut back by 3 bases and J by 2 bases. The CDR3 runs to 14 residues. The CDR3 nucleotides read TGTGCCAGCAGTTATGGGCAGGGGGCCTACGAGCAGTACTTC. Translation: CASSYGQGAYEQYF.

CDR3 nucleotide sequence: TGCGCCAGCAGTGAGGTTGCCGGGACAGTTGAAGCTTTCTTT. Translated, it gives CASSEVAGTVEAFF. The rearrangement links TRBV10-2 to TRBJ1-1; 7 nucleotides line up with TRBD1. The V segment lost 2 bases and the J segment 7 bases; nucleotides outside the gene matches: 7. The CDR3 sequence is 14 residues long. From germline, CDR1 is WSHSY and CDR2 SAAADI.

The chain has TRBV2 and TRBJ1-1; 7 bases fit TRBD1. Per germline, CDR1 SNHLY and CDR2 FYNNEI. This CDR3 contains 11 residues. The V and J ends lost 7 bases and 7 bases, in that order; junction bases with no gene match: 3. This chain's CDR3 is CASIRDSEAFF. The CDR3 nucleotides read TGTGCCAGCATCCGGGACAGTGAAGCTTTCTTT.

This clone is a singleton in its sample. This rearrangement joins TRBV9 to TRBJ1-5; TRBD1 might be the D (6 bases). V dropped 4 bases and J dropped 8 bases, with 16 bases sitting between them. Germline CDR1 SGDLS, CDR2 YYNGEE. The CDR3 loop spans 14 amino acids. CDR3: CASSSGAGAEPQHF. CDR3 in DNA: TGTGCCAGCAGCTCCGGTGCGGGGGCCGAGCCCCAGCATTTT.

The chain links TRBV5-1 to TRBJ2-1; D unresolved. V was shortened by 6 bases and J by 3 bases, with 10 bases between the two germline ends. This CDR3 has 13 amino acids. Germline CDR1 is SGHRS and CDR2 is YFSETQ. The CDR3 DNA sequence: TGCGCCAGCAAAAATAGAAGCTACAATGAGCAGTTCTTC. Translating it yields CASKNRSYNEQFF.

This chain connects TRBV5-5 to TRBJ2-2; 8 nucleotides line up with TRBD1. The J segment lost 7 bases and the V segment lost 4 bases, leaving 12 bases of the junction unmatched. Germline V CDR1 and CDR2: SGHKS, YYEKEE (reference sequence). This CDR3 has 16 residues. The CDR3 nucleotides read TGTGCCAGCAGCCCTCCCGACAGGGGAAGGAGCGGGGAGCTGTTTTTT. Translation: CASSPPDRGRSGELFF.

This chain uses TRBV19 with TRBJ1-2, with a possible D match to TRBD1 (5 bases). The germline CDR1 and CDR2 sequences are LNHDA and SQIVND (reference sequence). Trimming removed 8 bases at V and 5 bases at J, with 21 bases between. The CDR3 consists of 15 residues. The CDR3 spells CASSKGALGEYGYTF. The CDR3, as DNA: TGTGCCAGTTCTAAAGGGGCCTTAGGGGAATATGGCTACACCTTC.

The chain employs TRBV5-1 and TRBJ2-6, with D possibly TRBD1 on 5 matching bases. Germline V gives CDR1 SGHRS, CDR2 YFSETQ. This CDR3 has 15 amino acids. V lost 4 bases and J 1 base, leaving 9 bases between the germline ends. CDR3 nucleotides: TGCGCCAGCAGCCCAGGGCTTTCTGGGGCCAACGTCCTGACTTTC. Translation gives CASSPGLSGANVLTF.

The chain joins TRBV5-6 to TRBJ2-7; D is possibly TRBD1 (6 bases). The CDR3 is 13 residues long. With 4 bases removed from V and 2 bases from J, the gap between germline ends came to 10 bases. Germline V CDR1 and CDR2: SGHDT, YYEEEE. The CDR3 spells CASSRDKTYEQYF. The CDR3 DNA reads TGTGCCAGCAGCCGGGACAAGACCTACGAGCAGTACTTC.

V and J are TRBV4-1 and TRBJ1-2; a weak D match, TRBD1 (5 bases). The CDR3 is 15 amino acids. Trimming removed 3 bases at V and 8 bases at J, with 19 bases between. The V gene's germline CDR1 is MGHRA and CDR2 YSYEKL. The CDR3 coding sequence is TGCGCCAGCAGCCACAATACCGGGCGCGGGACGGGCTACACCTTC. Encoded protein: CASSHNTGRGTGYTF.

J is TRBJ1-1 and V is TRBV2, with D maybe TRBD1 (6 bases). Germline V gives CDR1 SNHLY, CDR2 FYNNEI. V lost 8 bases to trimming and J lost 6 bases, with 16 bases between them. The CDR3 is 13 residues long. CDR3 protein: CASALQGNPEAFF. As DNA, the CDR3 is TGTGCCAGCGCATTACAGGGAAATCCTGAAGCTTTCTTT. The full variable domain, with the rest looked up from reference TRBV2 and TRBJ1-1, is EPEVTQTPSHQVTQMGQEVILRCVPISNHLYFYWYRQILGQKVEFLVSFYNNEISEKSEIFDDQFSVERPDGSNFTLKIRSTKLEDSAMYFCASALQGNPEAFFGQGTRLTVV.

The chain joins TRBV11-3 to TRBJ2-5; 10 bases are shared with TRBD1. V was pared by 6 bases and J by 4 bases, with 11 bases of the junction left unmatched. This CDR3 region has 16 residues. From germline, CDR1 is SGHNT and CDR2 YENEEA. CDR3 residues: CASSPYDRGQGETQYF. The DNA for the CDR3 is TGTGCCAGCAGTCCATATGACAGGGGGCAGGGAGAGACCCAGTACTTC.

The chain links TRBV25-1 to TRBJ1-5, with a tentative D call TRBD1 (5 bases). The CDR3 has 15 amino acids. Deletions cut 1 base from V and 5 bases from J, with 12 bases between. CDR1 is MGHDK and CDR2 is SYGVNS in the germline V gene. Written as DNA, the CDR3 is TGTGCCAGCAGTGAATTTGGAGGGGATCATCAGCCCCAGCATTTT. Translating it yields CASSEFGGDHQPQHF.

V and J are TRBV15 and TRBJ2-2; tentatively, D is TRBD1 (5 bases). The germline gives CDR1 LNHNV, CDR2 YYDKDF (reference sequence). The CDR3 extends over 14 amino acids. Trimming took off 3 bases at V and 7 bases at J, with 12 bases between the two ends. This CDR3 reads CATSSSFQGGELFF. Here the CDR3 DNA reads TGTGCCACCAGCAGTTCCTTTCAGGGCGGGGAGCTGTTTTTT.

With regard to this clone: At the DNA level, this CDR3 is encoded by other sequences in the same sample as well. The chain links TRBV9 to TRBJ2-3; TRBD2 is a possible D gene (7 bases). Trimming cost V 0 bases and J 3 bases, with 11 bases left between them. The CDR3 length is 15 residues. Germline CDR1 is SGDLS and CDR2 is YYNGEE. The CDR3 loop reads CASSVAGGRTDTQYF. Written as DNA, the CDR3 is TGTGCCAGCAGCGTAGCGGGGGGCCGGACAGATACGCAGTATTTT.

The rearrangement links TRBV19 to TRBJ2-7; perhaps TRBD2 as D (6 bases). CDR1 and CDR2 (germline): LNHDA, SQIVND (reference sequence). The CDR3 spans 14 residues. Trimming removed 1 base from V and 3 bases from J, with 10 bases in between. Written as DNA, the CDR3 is TGTGCCAGTAGTATAGGGGGGGTAGGCTACGAGCAGTACTTC. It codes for CASSIGGVGYEQYF.